Listed below are T cell receptor beta chains from one sample, sequenced in a study of cytomegalovirus exposure and HLA in healthy donors. Measured with immunoSEQ multiplex PCR; TCRdb has only the in-frame clones, and not every one. Of approximately 100,000 clones in the sample, more than 70% were seen once. The sample was PBMCs. The receptors shown here come from a man aged 25-45 years in good health and CMV-seronegative. The CDR3 runs from the conserved cysteine through the conserved F or W. A D gene is named only where the DNA matches it firmly. Rows give clone size only sometimes, using once, few, many, or a class for an expanded clone.

clone size	D gene	CDR3 length	J gene	V gene	CDR3 DNA	CDR3 protein
.	.	14	TRBJ2-3	TRBV4-2	TGTGCCAGCAGCCCCTATTTGAGCACAGATACGCAGTATTTT	CASSPYLSTDTQYF
.	TRBD2	15	TRBJ2-1	TRBV5-1	TGCGCCAGCAGCTTGGAAGCGGGGGGATACAATGAGCAGTTCTTC	CASSLEAGGYNEQFF
once	.	15	TRBJ2-7	TRBV14	TGTGCCAGCAGCCAAGTTGCAGGGCGTTTCTCCCTTATTGTCTTC	CASSQVAGRFSLIVF
.	TRBD2	15	TRBJ2-5	TRBV19	TGTGCCAGTAGGAATATAGCGGGTCTAAAAGAGACCCAGTACTTC	CASRNIAGLKETQYF
.	.	15	TRBJ1-6	TRBV4-2	TGTGCCAGCAGCCGACACAGGGCGGCTGACTCACCCCTCCACTTT	CASSRHRAADSPLHF
once	.	16	TRBJ2-7	TRBV6-5	TGTGCCAGCAGTCACTTATCCCCAGACAGTTTCTACGAGCAGTACTTC	CASSHLSPDSFYEQYF
.	.	15	TRBJ2-2	TRBV7-6	TGTGCCAGCAGCTTTTTCCCGGGGAACACCGGGGAGCTGTTTTTT	CASSFFPGNTGELFF
.	.	15	TRBJ1-6	TRBV30	TGTGCCTGGCGACCCTGGAGCTCCTATAATTCACCCCTCCACTTT	CAWRPWSSYNSPLHF
.	.	15	TRBJ2-1	TRBV27	TGTGCCAGCAGTTTATTGAGGGAGAAGTATGGTGAGCAGTTCTTC	CASSLLREKYGEQFF
few	.	14	TRBJ2-1	TRBV4-1	TGCGCCAGCAGCCAAAGGGGTGGGGGGAATGAGCAGTTCTTC	CASSQRGGGNEQFF
.	.	11	TRBJ1-1	TRBV4-1	TGCGCCAGCAGCCAAGCGTCTGAAGCTTTCTTT	CASSQASEAFF
.	.	15	TRBJ2-6	TRBV18	TGTGCCAGCTCACCAGAGAGCTCTGGGGCCAACGTCCTGACTTTC	CASSPESSGANVLTF
few	.	12	TRBJ2-1	TRBV29-1	TGCAGCGTTGCAGGGACCTACAATGAGCAGTTCTTC	CSVAGTYNEQFF
.	TRBD2	16	TRBJ2-7	TRBV5-1	TGCGCCAGCAGCTTTCCTAGCGGGGGCGCCTCCTACGAGCAGTACTTC	CASSFPSGGASYEQYF
.	TRBD2	16	TRBJ2-1	TRBV28	TGTGCCAGCAGTTTATTATCTAGCGGGGGATTGGATGAGCAGTTCTTC	CASSLLSSGGLDEQFF
.	.	16	TRBJ2-1	TRBV7-2	TGTGCCAGCAGCTACCTAACCGGGACTTCATACAATGAGCAGTTCTTC	CASSYLTGTSYNEQFF
.	TRBD1	14	TRBJ1-5	TRBV5-5	TGTGCCAGCAGCTGGGGGACAGGGGAACAGCCCCAGCATTTT	CASSWGTGEQPQHF
.	.	14	TRBJ2-1	TRBV28	TGTGCCAGCCATAGCGGCAGCTCCTACAATGAGCAGTTCTTC	CASHSGSSYNEQFF
.	.	13	TRBJ1-5	TRBV15	TGTGCCACCAGCAGAGGAAGGAGTCAGCCCCAGCATTTT	CATSRGRSQPQHF
.	.	13	TRBJ1-1	TRBV5-4	TGTGCCAGCAGCTTGGGGGGCAACACTGAAGCTTTCTTT	CASSLGGNTEAFF
once	.	14	TRBJ1-1	TRBV5-1	TGCGCCAGCAGCTTGCGTACGGGAAACACTGAAGCTTTCTTT	CASSLRTGNTEAFF
.	.	13	TRBJ1-1	TRBV25-1	TGTGCCACCTCAGGTTTGTCGGGAACTGAAGCTTTCTTT	CATSGLSGTEAFF
.	.	13	TRBJ1-1	TRBV27	TGTGCCAGCAGTTTGACAGAGAAGACTGAAGCTTTCTTT	CASSLTEKTEAFF
.	.	14	TRBJ1-4	TRBV19	TGTGCCACCAAGTCCGGACAGAGCGTTCCAAAACTGTTTTTT	CATKSGQSVPKLFF
.	TRBD1	15	TRBJ2-2	TRBV9	TGTGCCAGCAGTGGGGACAGCCTGAACACCGGGGAGCTGTTTTTT	CASSGDSLNTGELFF
.	TRBD2	20	TRBJ2-1	TRBV7-3	TGTGCCAGCAGCTTAGTTCCTAGCGGGGGGATACCAAGCTCCTACAATGAGCAGTTCTTC	CASSLVPSGGIPSSYNEQFF
.	.	15	TRBJ1-3	TRBV12-5	TGTGCTAGTGGTTCACAGGGACCGGATGGAAACACCATATATTTT	CASGSQGPDGNTIYF
.	TRBD2	15	TRBJ2-5	TRBV7-2	TGTGCCAGCAGCCCCACTAGCGGGGGGTGGAAGACCCAGTACTTC	CASSPTSGGWKTQYF
.	.	14	TRBJ2-3	TRBV4-3	TGCGCCAGCAGCCGACTAGGCGGGGCAGATACGCAGTATTTT	CASSRLGGADTQYF
.	.	12	TRBJ1-1	TRBV4-2	TGTGCCAGCAGCCACCCGGGGGGGGAAGCTTTCTTT	CASSHPGGEAFF
.	.	10	TRBJ1-2	TRBV7-9	TGTGCCAGCAGCTCCAGGGTCTTCACCTTC	CASSSRVFTF
.	TRBD2	18	TRBJ2-5	TRBV9	TGTGCCAGCAGCCCCCGGTTGATAGCGGGAGGGCCGGGGGAGACCCAGTACTTC	CASSPRLIAGGPGETQYF
.	TRBD1	13	TRBJ2-3	TRBV9	TGTGCCAGCAGCGCAGGGGGCCTGGATACGCAGTATTTT	CASSAGGLDTQYF